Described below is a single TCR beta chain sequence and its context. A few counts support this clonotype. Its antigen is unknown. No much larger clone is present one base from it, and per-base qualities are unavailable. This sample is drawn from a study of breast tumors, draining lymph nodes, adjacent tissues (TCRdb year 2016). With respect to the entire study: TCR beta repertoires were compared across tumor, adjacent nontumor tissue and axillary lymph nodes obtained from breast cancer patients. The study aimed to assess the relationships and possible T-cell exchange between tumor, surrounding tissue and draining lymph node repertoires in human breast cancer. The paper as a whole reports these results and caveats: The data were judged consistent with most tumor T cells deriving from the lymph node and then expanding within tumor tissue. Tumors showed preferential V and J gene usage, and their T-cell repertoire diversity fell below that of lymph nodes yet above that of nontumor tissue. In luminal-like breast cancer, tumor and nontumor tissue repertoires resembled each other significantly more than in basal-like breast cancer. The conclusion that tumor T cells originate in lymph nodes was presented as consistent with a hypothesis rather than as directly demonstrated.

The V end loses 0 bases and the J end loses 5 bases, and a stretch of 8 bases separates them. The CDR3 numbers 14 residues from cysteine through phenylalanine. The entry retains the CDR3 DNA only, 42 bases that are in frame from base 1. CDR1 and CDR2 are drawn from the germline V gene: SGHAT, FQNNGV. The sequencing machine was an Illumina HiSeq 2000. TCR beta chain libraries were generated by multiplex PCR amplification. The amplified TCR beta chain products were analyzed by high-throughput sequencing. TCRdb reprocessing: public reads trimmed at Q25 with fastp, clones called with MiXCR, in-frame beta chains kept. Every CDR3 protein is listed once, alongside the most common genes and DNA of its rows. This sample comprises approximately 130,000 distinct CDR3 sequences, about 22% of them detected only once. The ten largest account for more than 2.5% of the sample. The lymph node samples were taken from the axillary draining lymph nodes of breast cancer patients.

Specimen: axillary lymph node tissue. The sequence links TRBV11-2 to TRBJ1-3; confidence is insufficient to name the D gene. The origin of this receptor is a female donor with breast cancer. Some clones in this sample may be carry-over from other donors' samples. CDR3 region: CASSLDRVRNTIYF. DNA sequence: TGTGCCAGCAGCTTAGATCGTGTCCGAAACACCATATATTTT.